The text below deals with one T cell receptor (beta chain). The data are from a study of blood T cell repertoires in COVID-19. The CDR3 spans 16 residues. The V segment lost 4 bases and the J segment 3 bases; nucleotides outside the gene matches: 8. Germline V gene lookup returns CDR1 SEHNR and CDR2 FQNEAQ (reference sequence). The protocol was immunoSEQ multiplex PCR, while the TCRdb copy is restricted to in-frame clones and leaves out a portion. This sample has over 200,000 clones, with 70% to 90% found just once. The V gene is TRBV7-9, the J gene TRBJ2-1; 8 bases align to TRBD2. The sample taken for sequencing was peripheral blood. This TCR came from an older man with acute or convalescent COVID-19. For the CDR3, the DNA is TGTGCCAGCAGCTCTGTTACGGGAGGGATCTACAATGAGCAGTTCTTC. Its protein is CASSSVTGGIYNEQFF. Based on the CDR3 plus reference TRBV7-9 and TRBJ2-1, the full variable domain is DTGVSQNPRHKITKRGQNVTFRCDPISEHNRLYWYRQTLGQGPEFLTYFQNEAQLEKSRLLSDRFSAERPKGSFSTLEIQRTEQGDSAMYLCASSSVTGGIYNEQFFGPGTRLTVL.